This paragraph covers one T cell receptor beta chain sequence. What it binds is unknown. Method: immunoSEQ multiplex PCR; TCRdb's copy keeps in-frame clones and lacks some. Among tens of thousands of clones listed, about 94% were seen once. These data are taken from a study of cytomegalovirus exposure and HLA in healthy donors. Findings and limits, study-wide: Despite most TCR sequences being rare, some public TCRs occurred in many donors. Cytomegalovirus status, reportedly, was diagnosed with high specificity and sensitivity by the classifier.

The CDR3 runs 18 residues. The sequenced sample consisted of PBMCs. The chain joins TRBV21-1 to TRBJ1-5; whether TRBD1, the table's D call, matches the DNA was not checked. TRBV21-1 is recorded as a pseudogene. This receptor was taken from a woman aged 25-40 years in good health and CMV-seropositive. The CDR3, as DNA: TGTGCCAGCAGCCCTCGGACAGGGGGCTCGCATAGCAATCAGCCCCAGCATTTT. Encoded protein: CASSPRTGGSHSNQPQHF.